This T cell receptor (beta chain) was retrieved from a study of T cells in women clearing cervical HPV infection. Sequenced by immunoSEQ multiplex PCR; TCRdb stores in-frame clones only, minus some. This sample's table has 20,000 to 25,000 clones. Remarks on this clone: Germline is not matched at one junction end, which may reflect a read error. Read coverage stops 3 residues before the CDR3 terminus; the germline J gene supplies the remainder.

The germline V gene has CDR1 LGHNA and CDR2 YNFKEQ. There are 15 residues in the CDR3. The chain employs TRBV4-2 and TRBJ1-4, with a tentative D call TRBD1 (6 bases). Sequencing input: blood buffy coat. The receptor comes from a woman aged 18 to 75 with a cervical HPV16 infection that either progressed to CIN3+ or cleared (not recorded which). CDR3 bases read: TGCGCCAGCAGCCAAGCGTGGACAGTGAATGAAAAA. This codes for CASSQAWTVNEK. The whole CDR3 sequence is CASSQAWTVNEKLFF.